This T cell receptor (beta chain) emerged from a study of T cell responses to AZD1222 COVID-19 vaccine. Study-wide results and limits: White British people made up most donors, females outnumbered males, and clonal diversity was possibly underestimated.

To note about this clone: Its antigen is undetermined.

CDR3 length equals 19 residues. After removal of 3 bases from V and 3 bases from J, the junction contained 16 bases not matched to a gene. Germline loops: CDR1 LNHDA, CDR2 SQIVND (reference sequence). The repertoire was sequenced with immunoSEQ multiplex PCR; TCRdb's copy has only in-frame clones and lacks some. The sample includes tens of thousands of clones, 88% of them seen just once. The clonotype comes from an adult in good health. The starting material was peripheral blood, obtained on day 0 of AZD1222 vaccination. The chain joins TRBV19 to TRBJ2-3, with 9 bases matching TRBD2. As DNA, the CDR3 is TGTGCCAGTAGTATCGGGCTAGCGGGAAAGGTCTTAAGGACAGATACGCAGTATTTT. This translates into CASSIGLAGKVLRTDTQYF.